This entry lists 13 T cell receptor beta chains sequenced from one sample in a study of T cells in Graves' hyperthyroidism and ophthalmopathy (dated by TCRdb to the late 2010s). The method behind the library was multiplex PCR. Reads for this sample came from an Illumina HiSeq 2000. Amplification of TCR beta CDR3 regions was carried out from RNA transcripts. A first-round RT-PCR of the TCR CDR3 used the HTBI primer set with the Qiagen OneStep RT-PCR kit. The raw public data were reprocessed by TCRdb itself: fastp quality trimming at Q25, MiXCR clonotype calling, in-frame beta chains only. Each entry is one CDR3 protein sequence, shown with its most common DNA and genes. This sample has fewer than 700,000 distinct CDR3 sequences in its table, and roughly a sixth of those were observed once. Of the sample, roughly a sixth falls within the top ten clones. The sample was blood. These receptor sequences come from a woman between 18 and 30 years old with Graves' ophthalmopathy.

The chain links TRBV2 to TRBJ1-2; TRBD1 is a possible D gene (5 bases). Germline V lookup: CDR1 SNHLY, CDR2 FYNNEI. V was shortened by 6 bases and J by 6 bases, with 17 bases between the two germline ends. The length of the CDR3 is 14 residues. DNA of the CDR3: TGTGCCAGCAGATATTTTGTGGGGGGGGATGGCTACACCTTC. This codes for CASRYFVGGDGYTF. The whole variable domain, remainder taken from reference TRBV2 and TRBJ1-2, is EPEVTQTPSHQVTQMGQEVILRCVPISNHLYFYWYRQILGQKVEFLVSFYNNEISEKSEIFDDQFSVERPDGSNFTLKIRSTKLEDSAMYFCASRYFVGGDGYTFGSGTRLTVV.

The genes are TRBV4-1 and TRBJ1-2; D may be TRBD1 (5 bases). Trimming took 1 base from V and 3 from J, leaving 15 bases between them. Germline V lookup: CDR1 MGHRA, CDR2 YSYEKL. CDR3 length equals 16 residues. The CDR3 DNA follows: TGCGCCAGCAGCCAAGCTGCCCGACAGCGATACTATGGCTACACCTTC. Amino acids: CASSQAARQRYYGYTF.

This clonotype showed up many times. The chain uses TRBV7-3 and TRBJ2-7; D unclear. CDR1 and CDR2 from the germline V gene are SGHTA and FQGTGA. Between the trimmed V and J ends, which lost 0 bases and 0 bases, there was a span of 9 bases. The CDR3 totals 15 residues. The CDR3 coding sequence is TGTGCCAGCAGCTTAACGGAGCCAAGCTCCTACGAGCAGTACTTC. It codes for CASSLTEPSSYEQYF.

This clonotype has a count of ten or more. The chain carries TRBV24-1 and TRBJ2-7; no firm D call. The germline V gene has CDR1 KGHDR and CDR2 SFDVKD. The CDR3 length is 14 residues. The V end was cut by 5 bases, the J end by 0 bases, with 10 bases between. The CDR3 region has the DNA TGTGCCACCAGTGCCGCAGGAAGCTCCTACGAGCAGTACTTC. Protein: CATSAAGSSYEQYF.

This clonotype has ten or more counts. The rearrangement joins TRBV6-1 to TRBJ2-7, with TRBD1 matching 7 bases. Trimming took 3 bases from V and 7 from J; bases not matched to a gene: 3. The CDR3 loop spans 12 amino acids. Germline values: CDR1 MNHNS, CDR2 SASEGT. The CDR3, as DNA: TGTGCCAGCAGTGATACAGGGGTGGAGCAGTACTTC. Protein sequence: CASSDTGVEQYF.

This CDR3 is CATSRVGGSNQPQHF. The CDR3 nucleotides are TGTGCCACCAGCAGAGTCGGAGGGAGCAATCAGCCCCAGCATTTT. The genes are TRBV15 and TRBJ1-5; D is ambiguous. The germline V gene has CDR1 LNHNV and CDR2 YYDKDF (reference sequence). This CDR3 contains 15 residues. The V end lost 1 base, the J end lost 1 base, and 8 bases lay between the germline ends.

Of note for this clonotype: Relative to the germline gene, one junction end is altered; a read error may explain this. The gene calls are TRBV4-1 and TRBJ2-1; 11 bases match TRBD2. The CDR3 spans 16 residues. In germline, CDR1 is MGHRA, CDR2 YSYEKL. The CDR3 DNA sequence: TGCGCCAGCAGCCAAGGCGTAGCGGGAGGGATCAATGTGCAGTTCTTC. The encoded protein is CASSQGVAGGINVQFF.

The CDR3 loop reads CASMSRGLKGEQYF. The CDR3 DNA reads TGTGCCAGTATGTCAAGGGGGCTGAAGGGTGAGCAGTACTTC. The chain uses TRBV19 and TRBJ2-7; 7 nucleotides align to TRBD1. Germline V gives CDR1 LNHDA, CDR2 SQIVND (reference sequence). Trimming removed 7 bases from V and 7 bases from J; junction bases left unmatched: 13. The CDR3 consists of 14 residues.

The V and J genes are TRBV27 and TRBJ1-1; 7 bases match TRBD1. This CDR3 has 15 amino acids. Germline CDR1 reads MNHEY; CDR2 reads SMNVEV (reference sequence). The V gene end was trimmed by 5 bases and the J gene end by 3 bases; junction bases not matched to a gene: 9. CDR3 region: CASSQETGADTEAFF. As DNA, the CDR3 is TGTGCCAGCAGTCAGGAAACAGGGGCAGACACTGAAGCTTTCTTT.

This clonotype was seen a handful of times. The J gene is TRBJ1-1, the V gene TRBV7-2, with no clear D. The CDR3 runs 16 residues. Germline V lookup: CDR1 SGHTA, CDR2 FQGNSA. Trimming removed 5 bases at V and 0 bases at J, with 16 bases between. The CDR3 region has the DNA TGTGCCAGCAGCGCGCGTCCTCTACTTATGAACACTGAAGCTTTCTTT. Translation: CASSARPLLMNTEAFF.

The gene calls are TRBV5-1 and TRBJ2-5; 7 bases are shared with TRBD1. The ends lost 7 bases at V and 0 bases at J; junction bases unmatched: 12. Germline CDR1 and CDR2: SGHRS and YFSETQ. The CDR3 spans 16 residues. The CDR3 spells CASGYFGTEYQETQYF. The CDR3 DNA reads as TGCGCCAGCGGATACTTCGGGACAGAATACCAAGAGACCCAGTACTTC.

This clonotype was picked up many times. The chain has TRBV7-9 and TRBJ2-2, with 8 positions matching TRBD2. The V gene's germline CDR1 is SEHNR and CDR2 FQNEAQ (reference sequence). V lost 1 base and J lost 4; bases outside the gene matches: 2. CDR3 length: 15 amino acids. CDR3 nucleotide sequence: TGTGCCAGCAGCTTAGGGGCGGGAGGCACCGGGGAGCTGTTTTTT. Its protein is CASSLGAGGTGELFF.

This clonotype has ten or more counts. The CDR3 here is CASSLGGVVTEQYF. As DNA, the CDR3 is TGTGCCAGCAGCTTGGGAGGGGTAGTAACCGAGCAGTACTTC. The genes are TRBV5-5 and TRBJ2-7; D possibly matches TRBD1 or TRBD2 (5 bases each). Germline assignment: CDR1 SGHKS and CDR2 YYEKEE (reference sequence). Deletions cut 0 bases from V and 6 bases from J, with 13 bases between. This CDR3 region has 14 residues.